The 32 T cell receptor beta chains below come from one sample, sequenced in a study of type 1 regulatory T cells. Their antigens are not known. Findings and caveats of the study: Compared with non-Tr1 cells, Tr1 cells showed a narrower TCR repertoire.

TCRdb fed the reads into MiXCR, producing one record per CDR3 protein. The sample lists approximately 77,000 distinct CDR3 sequences, about 20% occurring once. The sample consisted of cultured type 1 regulatory T (Tr1) cells, either the whole culture or a sorted fraction (not recorded which). These receptors originate from a human donor in good health.

This clonotype was counted a few times. The J gene is TRBJ2-7, the V gene TRBV6-5; D is ambiguous. Germline V gene lookup returns CDR1 MNHEY and CDR2 SVGAGI. The V end lost 2 bases, the J end lost 0 bases, and 8 bases lay between the germline ends. The CDR3 covers 14 residues. This CDR3 is CASSYKGVSYEQYF. The CDR3 nucleotides are TGTGCCAGCAGTTACAAAGGAGTCTCCTACGAGCAGTACTTC.

Worth noting for this clonotype: This may come from a read error, since a much larger clone is one base off. CDR3 in amino acids: CASNSRGTGWEQYF. CDR3 DNA: TGCGCCAGCAACTCCCGAGGCACCGGCTGGGAGCAGTACTTC. The rearrangement joins TRBV5-1 to TRBJ2-7; no clear D gene. The CDR3 covers 14 residues. V dropped 6 bases and J dropped 7 bases, with 20 bases sitting between them. Per the germline V gene, CDR1 is SGHRS and CDR2 is YFSETQ. The full variable domain, in which reference TRBV5-1 and TRBJ2-7 provide the parts outside the CDR3, is KAGVTQTPRYLIKTRGQQVTLSCSPISGHRSVSWYQQTPGQGLQFLFEYFSETQRNKGNFPGRFSGRQFSNSRSEMNVSTLELGDSALYLCASNSRGTGWEQYFGPGTRLTVT.

As concerns this clonotype: Relative to the germline gene, one junction end is altered; a read error may explain this. The chain recombines TRBV5-1 with TRBJ2-1; D remains ambiguous. Germline V gives CDR1 SGHRS, CDR2 YFSETQ. The CDR3 covers 13 residues. CDR3 DNA: TGCGCCAGCAGCTACGGTCCCCCTAATGGGCAGTTCTTC. This sequence encodes CASSYGPPNGQFF.

The V call is TRBV4-2, the J call TRBJ2-7; 8 bases agree with TRBD1. The germline V gene has CDR1 LGHNA and CDR2 YNFKEQ. The CDR3 loop spans 15 amino acids. V was pared by 4 bases and J by 6 bases, with 11 bases of the junction left unmatched. CDR3 nucleotides: TGTGCCAGCAGCCCCCCAAAAGGACAGGGCGGCGAGCAGTACTTC. Translated: CASSPPKGQGGEQYF.

CDR3 region: CASSLGVSQRTDTQYF. DNA for the CDR3: TGTGCCAGCAGCTTAGGTGTGAGTCAGCGCACAGATACGCAGTATTTT. The V and J genes are TRBV7-2 and TRBJ2-3; D call uncertain. CDR3 length: 16 residues. V shed 1 base and J shed 1 base, with 12 bases lying between them. Germline V gene data show CDR1 as SGHTA and CDR2 as FQGNSA. The full variable domain, its missing parts supplied by reference TRBV7-2 and TRBJ2-3, is GAGVSQSPSNKVTEKGKDVELRCDPISGHTALYWYRQSLGQGLEFLIYFQGNSAPDKSGLPSDRFSAERTGGSVSTLTIQRTQQEDSAVYLCASSLGVSQRTDTQYFGPGTRLTVL.

This clonotype has only a few counts. V and J are TRBV20-1 and TRBJ2-2, with 8 bases lining up with TRBD1. The CDR3 runs to 13 residues. With 4 bases clipped from V and 5 bases from J, the junction kept 3 bases outside the gene matches. Germline V gene data show CDR1 as DFQATT and CDR2 as SNEGSKA (reference sequence). CDR3 sequence: CSANRGKTGELFF. The CDR3 DNA follows: TGCAGTGCTAACAGGGGGAAAACCGGGGAGCTGTTTTTT.

This clonotype was counted a few times. The chain uses TRBV20-1 and TRBJ2-3, with 10 nucleotides matching TRBD2. Losses at the gene ends were 6 bases for V and 7 bases for J; bases not matched to a gene: 7. In germline, CDR1 is DFQATT, CDR2 SNEGSKA (reference sequence). The CDR3 consists of 13 residues. The CDR3 DNA is TGCAGTGCCAACCTAGCGGGAGCCCATACGCAGTATTTT. Its translation: CSANLAGAHTQYF.

The chain couples TRBV27 to TRBJ1-1; D is unresolved. The CDR3 is 15 residues long. Per germline, CDR1 MNHEY and CDR2 SMNVEV (reference sequence). The V and J ends lost 5 bases and 5 bases respectively, with 18 bases between them. The CDR3 reads CASSPYSEVRTEAFF. CDR3 in DNA: TGTGCCAGCAGTCCTTATTCCGAAGTGAGGACTGAAGCTTTCTTT.

In this sample, this clonotype turned up many times. V is TRBV29-1 and J is TRBJ2-5; D unclear. CDR3 length: 12 residues. Germline assignment: CDR1 SQVTM and CDR2 ANQGSEA. V was shortened by 7 bases and J by 2 bases, with 11 bases between the two germline ends. The CDR3 protein is CSASAVQETQYF. In DNA form, the CDR3 reads TGCAGCGCGTCGGCGGTTCAAGAGACCCAGTACTTC.

This clonotype occurred a few times. This chain links TRBV20-1 with TRBJ2-1, with a weak D call TRBD2 (5 bases). V shed 7 bases and J shed 7 bases, with 17 bases lying between them. CDR1 is DFQATT and CDR2 is SNEGSKA in the germline V gene (reference sequence). The CDR3 length is 13 residues. This CDR3 is CSVEGNLGNEQFF. The CDR3, as DNA: TGCAGTGTTGAGGGAAATTTAGGGAATGAGCAGTTCTTC.

This clonotype came up a few times. CDR3 nucleotide sequence: TGTGCCAGTAGTATCCGCGCCCCGGCGTGGGGTAGCAATCAGCCCCAGCATTTT. Its protein product is CASSIRAPAWGSNQPQHF. The chain uses TRBV19 and TRBJ1-5; no reliable D call. The CDR3 is 18 residues long. CDR1 LNHDA and CDR2 SQIVND come from the germline V gene (reference sequence). Trimming removed 3 bases at V and 0 bases at J, with 18 bases between.

In this sample, this clonotype turned up a few times. The rearrangement uses TRBV5-1 and TRBJ2-2; TRBD1 agrees at 10 bases. V was pared by 6 bases and J by 4 bases, with 6 bases of the junction left unmatched. The CDR3 totals 15 residues. CDR1 SGHRS and CDR2 YFSETQ come from the germline V gene. The CDR3 sequence is CASTRGTGATGELFF. DNA of the CDR3: TGCGCCAGCACCCGGGGGACAGGGGCCACCGGGGAGCTGTTTTTT.

V and J are TRBV6-6 and TRBJ1-5; D is ambiguous. V shed 4 bases and J shed 6 bases, with 16 bases lying between them. The CDR3 spans 15 residues. In germline, CDR1 is MNHNY, CDR2 SVGAGI (reference sequence). The CDR3 DNA is TGTGCCAGCAGTTCGAGAGGCGAGGGTTTTCAGCCCCAGCATTTT. This sequence encodes CASSSRGEGFQPQHF.

This clonotype is deemed medium-sized. This rearrangement joins TRBV29-1 to TRBJ2-1; TRBD2 might be the D (6 bases). Between the trimmed V and J ends, which lost 7 bases and 1 base, there was a span of 14 bases. CDR3 size: 14 residues. Germline assignment: CDR1 SQVTM and CDR2 ANQGSEA. This chain's CDR3 is CSAAPLASYNEQFF. Here the CDR3 DNA reads TGCAGCGCCGCCCCCCTAGCGTCCTACAATGAGCAGTTCTTC.

V and J are TRBV7-2 and TRBJ2-5, with D possibly TRBD1 on 7 matching bases. The CDR3 has 20 amino acids. Germline V gives CDR1 SGHTA, CDR2 FQGNSA. The V end lost 2 bases, the J end lost 5 bases, and 30 bases lay between the germline ends. CDR3 sequence: CASSLNALKRGLGGMETQYF. CDR3 DNA sequence: TGTGCCAGCAGCTTAAACGCCCTCAAACGGGGGTTAGGGGGCATGGAGACCCAGTACTTC. Together with reference TRBV7-2 and TRBJ2-5, the CDR3 gives the full variable domain: GAGVSQSPSNKVTEKGKDVELRCDPISGHTALYWYRQSLGQGLEFLIYFQGNSAPDKSGLPSDRFSAERTGGSVSTLTIQRTQQEDSAVYLCASSLNALKRGLGGMETQYFGPGTRLLVL.

The chain combines TRBV5-4 with TRBJ2-2, with TRBD2 identical over 11 bases. V lost 4 bases, J lost 6 bases, and 11 bases stayed unmatched. From germline, CDR1 is SGHNT and CDR2 YYREEE (reference sequence). The CDR3 spans 17 residues. DNA for the CDR3: TGTGCCAGCAGCCGTCTTAGCGGGAGGGCCTCGGCCGGGGAGCTGTTTTTT. It translates to CASSRLSGRASAGELFF.

This clonotype was found a few times. The V call is TRBV20-1, the J call TRBJ1-5; no definite D call. Germline V gene lookup returns CDR1 DFQATT and CDR2 SNEGSKA (reference sequence). The CDR3 length is 20 residues. Trimming stripped 3 bases from V and 0 bases from J, with 27 bases between. The CDR3 DNA is TGCAGTGCTAGGGTGTGGTCCTTAAGGCCGGACGGATATAGCAATCAGCCCCAGCATTTT. Protein product: CSARVWSLRPDGYSNQPQHF.

This clonotype is medium-sized. The rearrangement uses TRBV6-6 and TRBJ1-2; D uncertain. There are 13 residues in the CDR3. Deletions cut 6 bases from V and 7 bases from J, with 15 bases between. Per the germline V gene, CDR1 is MNHNY and CDR2 is SVGAGI (reference sequence). CDR3 region: CASRHRETGGYTF. The CDR3 DNA is TGTGCCAGCAGGCACCGGGAGACTGGTGGCTACACCTTC.

There are a few counts of this clonotype. The V gene is TRBV5-1, the J gene TRBJ2-7; 8 bases are shared with TRBD1. Germline V gene data show CDR1 as SGHRS and CDR2 as YFSETQ. This CDR3 is 15 amino acids long. Losses at the gene ends were 0 bases for V and 5 bases for J; bases not matched to a gene: 7. The CDR3 loop reads CASSLEGQGFHEQYF. The CDR3 DNA follows: TGCGCCAGCAGCTTGGAAGGACAGGGCTTCCACGAGCAGTACTTC. Drawing the rest from reference TRBV5-1 and TRBJ2-7, the complete variable domain is KAGVTQTPRYLIKTRGQQVTLSCSPISGHRSVSWYQQTPGQGLQFLFEYFSETQRNKGNFPGRFSGRQFSNSRSEMNVSTLELGDSALYLCASSLEGQGFHEQYFGPGTRLTVT.

The chain uses TRBV7-2 and TRBJ2-5, with 8 bases aligning to TRBD1. This CDR3 contains 16 residues. The germline V gene has CDR1 SGHTA and CDR2 FQGNSA. Trimming at V came to 5 bases and at J to 5 bases, leaving 13 bases not matched to a gene. CDR3 coding DNA: TGTGCCAGCAGCCCCCCCGACAGGGGCTTGTTGGAGACCCAGTACTTC. Its protein is CASSPPDRGLLETQYF.

This clonotype was detected a few times. The rearrangement uses TRBV5-1 and TRBJ2-2, with D possibly matching TRBD1 (5 bases). Germline V gene data show CDR1 as SGHRS and CDR2 as YFSETQ. This CDR3 comprises 15 residues. Trimming cost V 6 bases and J 7 bases, with 19 bases left between them. The CDR3 loop reads CASTVDSALFGELFF. As DNA, the CDR3 is TGCGCCAGCACCGTCGACAGCGCCTTATTCGGGGAGCTGTTTTTT.

Only a few counts were recorded for this clonotype. The chain recombines TRBV18 with TRBJ1-5; 7 bases are a match to TRBD1. Looked up from germline, CDR1 is KGHSH and CDR2 is LQKENI. The CDR3 has 14 amino acids. After removal of 4 bases from V and 0 bases from J, the junction contained 0 bases not matched to a gene. For the CDR3, the DNA is TGTGCCAGCTCACAGGGGGCTAGCAATCAGCCCCAGCATTTT. As protein: CASSQGASNQPQHF.

This chain connects TRBV29-1 to TRBJ2-3, with TRBD2 identical over 10 bases. The V segment lost 6 bases and the J segment 0 bases; nucleotides outside the gene matches: 3. From germline, CDR1 is SQVTM and CDR2 ANQGSEA. This CDR3 has 14 amino acids. The CDR3 nucleotides are TGCAGCGTCCAGACTAGCGGGAGCACAGATACGCAGTATTTT. Translated, it gives CSVQTSGSTDTQYF.

This clonotype was observed a handful of times. The J gene is TRBJ1-1, the V gene TRBV18; tentative D call: TRBD1 (5 bases). Trimming took 0 bases from V and 4 from J, leaving 9 bases between them. The CDR3 covers 14 residues. Germline V gene data show CDR1 as KGHSH and CDR2 as LQKENI. CDR3 nucleotide sequence: TGTGCCAGCTCACCACCGCAGGGAGGCACTGAAGCTTTCTTT. This translates into CASSPPQGGTEAFF.

The V call is TRBV6-5, the J call TRBJ1-2, with D perhaps TRBD1 (6 bases). From germline, CDR1 is MNHEY and CDR2 SVGAGI. There are 15 residues in the CDR3. Trimming stripped 5 bases from V and 8 bases from J, with 21 bases between. CDR3 sequence (DNA): TGTGCCAGCAGTCACCTGGACAGATCCTCCGGAGGCTACACCTTC. It encodes CASSHLDRSSGGYTF.

This clonotype was detected only a few times. The rearrangement links TRBV7-3 to TRBJ1-1, with D unclear. The CDR3 runs 14 residues. V lost 3 bases, J lost 1 base, and 9 bases lay in between. CDR1 SGHTA and CDR2 FQGTGA come from the germline V gene. The CDR3 region has the DNA TGTGCCAGCAGCTTGTCGGCCGGGAACACTGAAGCTTTCTTT. Its protein product is CASSLSAGNTEAFF.

The chain uses TRBV5-1 and TRBJ2-7; D is tentatively TRBD1 or TRBD2 (5 bases each). Germline-derived CDR1 and CDR2 are SGHRS and YFSETQ. Trimming pared 4 bases from V and 3 bases from J, leaving 17 bases between. This CDR3 contains 15 residues. Written as DNA, the CDR3 is TGCGCCAGCAGCCCGGCCCCGGGACCGATCTACGAGCAGTACTTC. Amino acids: CASSPAPGPIYEQYF.

The gene calls are TRBV19 and TRBJ1-1, with D hard to call. There are 12 residues in the CDR3. The germline gives CDR1 LNHDA, CDR2 SQIVND (reference sequence). V was clipped by 4 bases and J by 1 base, with 4 bases between them. The DNA for the CDR3 is TGTGCCAGTAGTAGACAGAACACTGAAGCTTTCTTT. Translated, it gives CASSRQNTEAFF. Variable domain in full (rest from reference TRBV19 and TRBJ1-1): DGGITQSPKYLFRKEGQNVTLSCEQNLNHDAMYWYRQDPGQGLRLIYYSQIVNDFQKGDIAEGYSVSREKKESFPLTVTSAQKNPTAFYLCASSRQNTEAFFGQGTRLTVV.

This clonotype was seen a few times. This chain connects TRBV21-1 to TRBJ1-1; TRBD1 reflects the table's D call only, with no check against the DNA. TRBV21-1 is a pseudogene segment. The length of the CDR3 is 17 residues. This CDR3 is CASSKGGDRGELPEAFF. CDR3 coding DNA: TGTGCCAGCAGCAAAGGGGGGGACAGGGGGGAACTTCCCGAAGCTTTCTTT.

The J gene is TRBJ1-3, the V gene TRBV5-6; the D is unclear. The germline V gene encodes CDR1 SGHDT and CDR2 YYEEEE. Deletions cut 2 bases from V and 0 bases from J, with 6 bases between. This CDR3 comprises 14 residues. CDR3 sequence (DNA): TGTGCCAGCAGCTTCGGGATCTCTGGAAACACCATATATTTT. This codes for CASSFGISGNTIYF.

The chain combines TRBV19 with TRBJ2-3; 7 nucleotides align to TRBD1. The V and J ends lost 5 bases and 1 base, in that order; junction bases with no gene match: 3. This CDR3 region has 14 residues. Looked up from germline, CDR1 is LNHDA and CDR2 is SQIVND (reference sequence). CDR3 protein: CASSRGQGTDTQYF. The CDR3 region has the DNA TGTGCCAGTAGTCGCGGACAGGGCACAGATACGCAGTATTTT. Variable domain in full (rest from reference TRBV19 and TRBJ2-3): DGGITQSPKYLFRKEGQNVTLSCEQNLNHDAMYWYRQDPGQGLRLIYYSQIVNDFQKGDIAEGYSVSREKKESFPLTVTSAQKNPTAFYLCASSRGQGTDTQYFGPGTRLTVL.

This sequence joins TRBV20-1 and TRBJ2-7, with 10 nucleotides matching TRBD2. Germline V gives CDR1 DFQATT, CDR2 SNEGSKA (reference sequence). Unmatched junction bases numbered 5, after V lost 3 bases and J lost 6 bases. The length of the CDR3 is 13 residues. The CDR3 protein is CSARLAGVTEQYF. DNA of the CDR3: TGCAGTGCTAGGCTAGCGGGAGTAACCGAGCAGTACTTC.